This T cell receptor (beta chain) was captured in a study of beta chain features in type 1 diabetes. Study outcomes and limitations: Shortening that was moderate but significant affected the TCRB CDR3s of Type 1 diabetes patients in all four CD4+ subsets. Insertion counts at VDJ junctions were lower in type 1 diabetes patients, who also showed more deletions there. There was no resolution here of whether HLA type influences TCRB rearrangement.

As every portion of the isolated RNA was reverse transcribed, the sequencing read expressed TCRB transcripts. Generated by immunoSEQ multiplex PCR, the TCRdb table keeps only in-frame clones and is missing some. The top ten clones hold 0.015% to 0.02% of a sample with 250,000 to 300,000 clones, around an eighth of them seen once. V gave up 2 bases and J gave up 0 bases; unmatched junction bases: 4. Germline values: CDR1 MDHEN, CDR2 SYDVKM. The CDR3 spans 16 residues. A note on this clone: No antigen is known for it.

Heparinised blood was drawn once per donor, averaging about 116 mL. Markers CD45RO/CCR7/CD25/CD127/CD95/CD27 served to sort CD4+ naive, central memory, regulatory and stem cell-like memory cells. The sequenced material came from naive CD4+ T cells from blood. V gene TRBV28 combines with J gene TRBJ2-3; 8 nucleotides agree with TRBD1. The TCR was taken from a man aged 25 to 40 with type 1 diabetes. As DNA, the CDR3 is TGTGCCAGCAGTTTACAGACAGGGGTCAGCACAGATACGCAGTATTTT. It codes for CASSLQTGVSTDTQYF.